Sequencing of this T cell receptor (beta chain) was carried out in a study of blood T cell repertoires in COVID-19. Study in general: Donors in the United States, Italy and Spain gave samples during acute or convalescent COVID-19. Nucleic acid was either cDNA or gDNA, and it came from T cells, B-cell-depleted T cells, or PBMCs.

Study processing details: Amplification from reference gene primers served as the basis for estimated nucleated cell counts. TCRdb keeps only in-frame clones here, not all; method: immunoSEQ multiplex PCR. V, J and clone size are taken as reported in that table, and D and trimming were inferred from the DNA itself. The data show hundreds of thousands of clones, roughly 80% seen once. The ends were cut back, 6 bases at V and 0 bases at J, with 6 bases in the middle. CDR3 length equals 12 residues. From germline, CDR1 is LGHDT and CDR2 YNNKEL (reference sequence). This clone has a handful of counts. This chain uses TRBV3-1 (or the pseudogene TRBV3-2) with TRBJ2-7; D not certain. Input material: peripheral blood. This receptor was taken from a woman in her forties with active or convalescent COVID-19. CDR3 sequence reads: CASSFSSYEQYF. CDR3 DNA: TGTGCCAGCAGTTTCAGCTCCTACGAGCAGTACTTC.